This T cell receptor beta chain emerged from a study of cytomegalovirus exposure and HLA in healthy donors. Sequencing used immunoSEQ multiplex PCR; TCRdb keeps in-frame clones, though not all of them. Of 200,000 to 250,000 clones listed, about nine tenths are singletons. The CDR3 is made up of 14 amino acids. Per the germline V gene, CDR1 is MNHEY and CDR2 is SMNVEV (reference sequence). Trimming took 7 bases from V and 5 from J; bases not matched to a gene: 6. This receptor was obtained from a young woman in good health and CMV-seropositive. The chain recombines TRBV27 with TRBJ2-1, with 9 bases aligning to TRBD2. Sequencing was carried out using PBMCs. The CDR3 spells CASTPGLAHNEQFF. The DNA of the CDR3 is TGTGCCAGCACCCCGGGACTAGCTCACAATGAGCAGTTCTTC.